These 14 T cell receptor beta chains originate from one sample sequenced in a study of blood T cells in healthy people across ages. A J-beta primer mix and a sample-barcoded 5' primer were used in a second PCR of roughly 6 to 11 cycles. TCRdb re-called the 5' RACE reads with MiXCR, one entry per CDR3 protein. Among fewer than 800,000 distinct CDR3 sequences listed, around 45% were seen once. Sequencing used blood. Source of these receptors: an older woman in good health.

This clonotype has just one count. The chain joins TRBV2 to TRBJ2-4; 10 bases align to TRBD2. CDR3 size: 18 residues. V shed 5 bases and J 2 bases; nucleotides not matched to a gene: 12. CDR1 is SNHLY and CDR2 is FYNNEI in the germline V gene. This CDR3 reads CASSPASGRAVSKNIQYF. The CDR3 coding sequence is TGTGCCAGCAGTCCTGCGAGCGGGAGGGCCGTGTCCAAAAACATTCAGTACTTC. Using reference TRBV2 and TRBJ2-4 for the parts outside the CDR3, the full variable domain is EPEVTQTPSHQVTQMGQEVILRCVPISNHLYFYWYRQILGQKVEFLVSFYNNEISEKSEIFDDQFSVERPDGSNFTLKIRSTKLEDSAMYFCASSPASGRAVSKNIQYFGAGTRLSVL.

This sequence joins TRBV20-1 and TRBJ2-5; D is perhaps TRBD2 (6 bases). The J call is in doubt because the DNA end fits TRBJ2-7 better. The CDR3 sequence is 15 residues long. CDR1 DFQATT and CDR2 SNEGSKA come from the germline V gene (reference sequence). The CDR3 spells CSAREGGNPPYEQYF. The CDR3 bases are TGCAGTGCTAGAGAAGGAGGGAATCCACCCTACGAGCAGTACTTC.

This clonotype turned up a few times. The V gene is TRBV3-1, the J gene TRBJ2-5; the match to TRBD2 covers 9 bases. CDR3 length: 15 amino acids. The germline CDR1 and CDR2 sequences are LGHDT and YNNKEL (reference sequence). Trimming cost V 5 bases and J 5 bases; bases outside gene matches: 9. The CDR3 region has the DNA TGTGCCAGCAGCTTACCCGGGACTAGCCGGGAGACCCAGTACTTC. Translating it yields CASSLPGTSRETQYF.

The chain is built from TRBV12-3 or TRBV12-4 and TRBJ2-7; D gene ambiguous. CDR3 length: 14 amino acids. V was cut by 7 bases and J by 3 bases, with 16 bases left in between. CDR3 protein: CASTPGLRDYEQYF. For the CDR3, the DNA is TGTGCCAGCACCCCTGGGCTCAGAGACTACGAGCAGTACTTC.

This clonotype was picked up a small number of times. The CDR3 sequence is CAISDASGSFETQYF. The CDR3 DNA reads TGTGCCATCAGTGATGCTAGCGGGAGTTTTGAGACCCAGTACTTC. The chain links TRBV10-3 to TRBJ2-5, with 10 bases aligning to TRBD2. Looked up from germline, CDR1 is ENHRY and CDR2 is SYGVKD. This CDR3 contains 15 residues. The ends lost 3 bases at V and 5 bases at J; junction bases unmatched: 6.

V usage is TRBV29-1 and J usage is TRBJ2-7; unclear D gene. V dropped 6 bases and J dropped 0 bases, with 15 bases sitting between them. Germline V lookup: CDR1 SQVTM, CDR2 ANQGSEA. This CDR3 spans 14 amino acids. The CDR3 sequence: CSVMTPISSYEQYF. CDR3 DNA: TGCAGCGTGATGACCCCAATTAGCTCCTACGAGCAGTACTTC.

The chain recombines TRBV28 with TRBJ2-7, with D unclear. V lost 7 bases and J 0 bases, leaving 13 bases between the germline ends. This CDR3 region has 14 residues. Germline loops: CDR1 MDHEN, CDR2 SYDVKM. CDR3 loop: CASTYGDASYEQYF. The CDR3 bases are TGTGCCAGCACCTACGGAGACGCCTCCTACGAGCAGTACTTC.

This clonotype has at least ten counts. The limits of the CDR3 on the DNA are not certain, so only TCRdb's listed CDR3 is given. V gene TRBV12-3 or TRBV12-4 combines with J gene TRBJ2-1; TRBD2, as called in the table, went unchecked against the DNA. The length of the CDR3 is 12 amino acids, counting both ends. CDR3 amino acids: CASSWGAGAAFF.

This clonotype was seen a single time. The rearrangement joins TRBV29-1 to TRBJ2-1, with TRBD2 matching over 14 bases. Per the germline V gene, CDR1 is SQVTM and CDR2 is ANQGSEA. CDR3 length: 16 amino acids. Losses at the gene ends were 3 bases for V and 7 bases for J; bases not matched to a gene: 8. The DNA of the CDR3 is TGCAGCGTTGACGCCAGACTAGCGGGAGGGCTAAATGAGCAGTTCTTC. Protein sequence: CSVDARLAGGLNEQFF.

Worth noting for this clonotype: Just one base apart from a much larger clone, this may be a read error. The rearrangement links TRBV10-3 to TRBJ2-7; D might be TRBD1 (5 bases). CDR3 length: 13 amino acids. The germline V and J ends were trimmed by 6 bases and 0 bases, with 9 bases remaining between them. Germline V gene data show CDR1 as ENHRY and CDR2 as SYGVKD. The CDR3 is CAIRQDLSYEQYF. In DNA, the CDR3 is TGTGCCATCAGACAGGACCTCTCCTACGAGCAGTACTTC.

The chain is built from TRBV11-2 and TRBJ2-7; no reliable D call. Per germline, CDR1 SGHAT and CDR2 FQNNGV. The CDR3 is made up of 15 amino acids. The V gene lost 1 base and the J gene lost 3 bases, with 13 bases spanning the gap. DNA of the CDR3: TGTGCCAGCAGCTTAGTAAGGGCTAGGAACTACGAGCAGTACTTC. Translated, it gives CASSLVRARNYEQYF.

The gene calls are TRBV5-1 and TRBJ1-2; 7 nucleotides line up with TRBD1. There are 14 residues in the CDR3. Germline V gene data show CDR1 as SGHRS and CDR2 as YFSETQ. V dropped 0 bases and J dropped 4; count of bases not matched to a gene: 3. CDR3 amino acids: CASSLDRGGYGYTF. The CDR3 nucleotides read TGCGCCAGCAGCTTGGACAGGGGCGGCTATGGCTACACCTTC. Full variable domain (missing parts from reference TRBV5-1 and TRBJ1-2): KAGVTQTPRYLIKTRGQQVTLSCSPISGHRSVSWYQQTPGQGLQFLFEYFSETQRNKGNFPGRFSGRQFSNSRSEMNVSTLELGDSALYLCASSLDRGGYGYTFGSGTRLTVV.

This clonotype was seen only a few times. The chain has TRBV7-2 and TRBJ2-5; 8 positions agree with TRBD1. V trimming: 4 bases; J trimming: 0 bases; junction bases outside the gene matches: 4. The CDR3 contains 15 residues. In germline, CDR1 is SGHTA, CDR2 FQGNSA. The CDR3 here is CASSSGQVYQETQYF. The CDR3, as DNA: TGTGCCAGCAGCTCGGGACAGGTCTACCAAGAGACCCAGTACTTC.

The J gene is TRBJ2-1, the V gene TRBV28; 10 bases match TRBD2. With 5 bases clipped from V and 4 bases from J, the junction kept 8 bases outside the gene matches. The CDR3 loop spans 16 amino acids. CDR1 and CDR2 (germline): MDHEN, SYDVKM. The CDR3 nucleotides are TGTGCCAGCAGTCCCCTGAGGACTAGCGGATACAATGAGCAGTTCTTC. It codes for CASSPLRTSGYNEQFF.